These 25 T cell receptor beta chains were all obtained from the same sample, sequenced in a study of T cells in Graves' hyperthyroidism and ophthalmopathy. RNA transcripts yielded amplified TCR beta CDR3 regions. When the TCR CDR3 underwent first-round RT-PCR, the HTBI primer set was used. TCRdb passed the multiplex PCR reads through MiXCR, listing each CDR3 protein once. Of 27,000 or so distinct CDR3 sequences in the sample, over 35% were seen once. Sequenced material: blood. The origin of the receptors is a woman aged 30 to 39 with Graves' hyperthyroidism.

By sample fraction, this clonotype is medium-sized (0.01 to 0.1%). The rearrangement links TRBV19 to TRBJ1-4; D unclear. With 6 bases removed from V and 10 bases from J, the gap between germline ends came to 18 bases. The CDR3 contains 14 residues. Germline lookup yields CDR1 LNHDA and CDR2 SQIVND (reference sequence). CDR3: CASRPPGDRVKLFF. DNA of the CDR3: TGTGCCAGTAGGCCTCCCGGGGATAGGGTAAAACTGTTTTTT.

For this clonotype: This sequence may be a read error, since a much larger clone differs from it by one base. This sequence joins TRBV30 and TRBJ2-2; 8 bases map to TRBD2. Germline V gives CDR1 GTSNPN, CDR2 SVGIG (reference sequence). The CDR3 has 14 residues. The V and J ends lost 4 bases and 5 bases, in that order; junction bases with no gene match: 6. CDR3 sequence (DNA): TGTGCCTGGATTTTCGGGAGGGGGACCGGGGAGCTGTTTTTT. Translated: CAWIFGRGTGELFF.

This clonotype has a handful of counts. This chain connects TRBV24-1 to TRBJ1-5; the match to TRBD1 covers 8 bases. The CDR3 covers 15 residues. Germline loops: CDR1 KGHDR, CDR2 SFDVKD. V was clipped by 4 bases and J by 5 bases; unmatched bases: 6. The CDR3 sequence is CATSDHGQGYQPQHF. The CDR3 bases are TGTGCCACCAGTGACCACGGACAGGGCTATCAGCCCCAGCATTTT.

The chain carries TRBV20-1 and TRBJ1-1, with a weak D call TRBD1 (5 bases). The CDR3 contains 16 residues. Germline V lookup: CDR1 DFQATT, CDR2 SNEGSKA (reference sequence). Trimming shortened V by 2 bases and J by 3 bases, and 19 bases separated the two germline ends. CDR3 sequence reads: CSARLHGGDGYTEAFF. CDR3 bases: TGCAGTGCTAGACTCCATGGGGGTGATGGCTACACTGAAGCTTTCTTT.

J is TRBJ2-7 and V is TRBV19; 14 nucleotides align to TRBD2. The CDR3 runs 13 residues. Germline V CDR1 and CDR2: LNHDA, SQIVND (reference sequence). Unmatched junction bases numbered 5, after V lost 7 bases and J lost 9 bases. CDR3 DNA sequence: TGTGCCAGTACCCCCGGGACTAGCGGGAGGCAGTACTTC. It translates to CASTPGTSGRQYF.

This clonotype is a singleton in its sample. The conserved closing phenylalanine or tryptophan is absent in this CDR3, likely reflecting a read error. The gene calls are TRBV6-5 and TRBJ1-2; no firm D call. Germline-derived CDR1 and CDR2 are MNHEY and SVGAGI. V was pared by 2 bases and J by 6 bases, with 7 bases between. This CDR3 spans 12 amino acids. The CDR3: CASSYGGHGYTS. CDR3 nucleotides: TGTGCCAGCAGTTACGGAGGCCATGGCTACACCTCC.

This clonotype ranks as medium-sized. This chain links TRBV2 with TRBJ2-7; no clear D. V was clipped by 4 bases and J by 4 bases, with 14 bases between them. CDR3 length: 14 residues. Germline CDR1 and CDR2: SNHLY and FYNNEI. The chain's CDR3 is CASSGTGGRYEQYF. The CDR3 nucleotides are TGTGCCAGCAGTGGGACGGGTGGTCGGTACGAGCAGTACTTC.

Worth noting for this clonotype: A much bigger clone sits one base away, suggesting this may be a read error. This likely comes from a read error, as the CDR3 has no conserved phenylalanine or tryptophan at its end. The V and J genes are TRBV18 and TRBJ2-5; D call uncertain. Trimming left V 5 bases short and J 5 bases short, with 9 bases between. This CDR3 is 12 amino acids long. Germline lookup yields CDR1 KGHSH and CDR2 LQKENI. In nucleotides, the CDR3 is TGTGCCAGCTCAGAAGTCCTGGAGACCCAGTACGTC. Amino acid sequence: CASSEVLETQYV.

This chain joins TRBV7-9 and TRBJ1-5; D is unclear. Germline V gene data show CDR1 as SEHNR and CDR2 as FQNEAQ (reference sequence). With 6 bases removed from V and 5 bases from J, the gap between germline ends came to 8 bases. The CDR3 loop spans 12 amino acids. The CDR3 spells CASSHFHQPQHF. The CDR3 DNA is TGTGCCAGCAGTCATTTCCATCAGCCCCAGCATTTT.

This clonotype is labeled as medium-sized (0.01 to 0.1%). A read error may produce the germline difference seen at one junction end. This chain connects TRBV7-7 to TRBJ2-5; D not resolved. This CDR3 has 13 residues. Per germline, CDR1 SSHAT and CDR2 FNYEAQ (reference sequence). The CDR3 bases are TGTGCTAGCAGCCAGTCAGGAACAGAGACCCAGTACTTC. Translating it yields CASSQSGTETQYF.

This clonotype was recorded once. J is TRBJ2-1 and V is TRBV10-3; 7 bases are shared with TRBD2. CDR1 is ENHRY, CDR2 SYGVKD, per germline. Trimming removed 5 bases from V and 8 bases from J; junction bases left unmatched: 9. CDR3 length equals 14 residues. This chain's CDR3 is CAISPQGGSHEQFF. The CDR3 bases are TGTGCCATCAGTCCCCAGGGCGGGAGCCATGAGCAGTTCTTC.

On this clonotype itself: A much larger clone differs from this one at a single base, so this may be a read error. In nucleotides, the CDR3 is TGTGCCAGCAGTCTCACAAAGCCGGGACTAGCGCACAATGAGCGGTTCTTC. Amino acid sequence: CASSLTKPGLAHNERFF. The rearrangement joins TRBV3-1 to TRBJ2-1; TRBD2 agrees at 10 bases. This CDR3 is built from 17 residues. Looked up from germline, CDR1 is LGHDT and CDR2 is YNNKEL (reference sequence).

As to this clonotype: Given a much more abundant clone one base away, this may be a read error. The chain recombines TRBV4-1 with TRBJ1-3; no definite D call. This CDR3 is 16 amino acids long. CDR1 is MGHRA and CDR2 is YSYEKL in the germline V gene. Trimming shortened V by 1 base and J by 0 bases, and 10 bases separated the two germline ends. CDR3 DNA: TGCGCCAGCAGCCAAGGAGCAGTCGGCTCTGGAAACACCATATATTTT. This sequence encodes CASSQGAVGSGNTIYF.

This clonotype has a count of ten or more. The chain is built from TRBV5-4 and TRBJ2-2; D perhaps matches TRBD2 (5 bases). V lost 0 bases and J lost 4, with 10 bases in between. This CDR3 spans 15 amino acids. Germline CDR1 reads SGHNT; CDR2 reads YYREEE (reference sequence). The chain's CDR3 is CASSLVSGITGELFF. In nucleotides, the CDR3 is TGTGCCAGCAGCTTGGTGTCCGGGATCACCGGGGAGCTGTTTTTT.

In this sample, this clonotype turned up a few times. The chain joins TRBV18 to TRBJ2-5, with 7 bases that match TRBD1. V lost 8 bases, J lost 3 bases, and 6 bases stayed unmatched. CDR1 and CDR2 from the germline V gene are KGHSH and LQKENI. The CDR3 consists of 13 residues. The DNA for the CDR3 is TGTGCCAGCAGGACAGGTACAGAAGAGACCCAGTACTTC. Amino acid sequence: CASRTGTEETQYF. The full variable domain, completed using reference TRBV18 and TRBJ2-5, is NAGVMQNPRHLVRRRGQEARLRCSPMKGHSHVYWYRQLPEEGLKFMVYLQKENIIDESGMPKERFSAEFPKEGPSILRIQQVVRGDSAAYFCASRTGTEETQYFGPGTRLLVL.

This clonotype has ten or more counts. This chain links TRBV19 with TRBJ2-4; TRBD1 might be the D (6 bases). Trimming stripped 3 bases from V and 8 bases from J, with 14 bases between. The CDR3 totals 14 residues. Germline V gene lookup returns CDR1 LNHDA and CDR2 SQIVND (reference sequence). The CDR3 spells CASSIRDKTDIQYF. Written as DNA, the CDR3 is TGTGCCAGTAGTATCCGGGACAAGACAGACATTCAGTACTTC. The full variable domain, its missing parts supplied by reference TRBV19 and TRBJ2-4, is DGGITQSPKYLFRKEGQNVTLSCEQNLNHDAMYWYRQDPGQGLRLIYYSQIVNDFQKGDIAEGYSVSREKKESFPLTVTSAQKNPTAFYLCASSIRDKTDIQYFGAGTRLSVL.

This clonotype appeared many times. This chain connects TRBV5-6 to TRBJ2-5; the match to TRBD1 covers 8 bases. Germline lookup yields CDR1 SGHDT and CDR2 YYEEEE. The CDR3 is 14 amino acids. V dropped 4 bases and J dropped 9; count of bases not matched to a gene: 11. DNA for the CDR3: TGTGCCAGCAGCCCCCAGGGGGCAAGTGGGGCCCAGTACTTC. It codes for CASSPQGASGAQYF.

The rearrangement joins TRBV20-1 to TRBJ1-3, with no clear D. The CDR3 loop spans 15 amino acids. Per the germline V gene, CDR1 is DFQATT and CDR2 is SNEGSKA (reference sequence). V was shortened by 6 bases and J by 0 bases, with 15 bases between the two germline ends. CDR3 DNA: TGCAGTGCCAGCAGTTTAGGGTACTCTGGAAACACCATATATTTT. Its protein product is CSASSLGYSGNTIYF.

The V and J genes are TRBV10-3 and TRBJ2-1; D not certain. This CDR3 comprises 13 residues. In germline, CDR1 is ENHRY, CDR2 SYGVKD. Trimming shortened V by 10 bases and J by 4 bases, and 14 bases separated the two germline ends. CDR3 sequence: CANNHRGYNEQFF. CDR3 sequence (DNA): TGTGCCAATAACCATAGAGGTTACAATGAGCAGTTCTTC.

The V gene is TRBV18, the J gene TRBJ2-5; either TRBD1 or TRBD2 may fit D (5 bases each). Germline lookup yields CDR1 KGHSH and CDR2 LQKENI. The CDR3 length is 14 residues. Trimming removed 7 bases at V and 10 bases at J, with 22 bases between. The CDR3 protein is CASCSRGRRRVQYF. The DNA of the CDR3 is TGTGCCAGCTGTAGCCGGGGCCGCCGACGAGTCCAGTACTTC.

CDR3 sequence: CASIREVNTGTGYSDTQYF. In DNA, the CDR3 is TGTGCCAGTATCCGAGAGGTTAACACCGGGACAGGGTATTCAGATACGCAGTATTTT. The rearrangement joins TRBV19 to TRBJ2-3, with 9 nucleotides matching TRBD1. Germline V CDR1 and CDR2: LNHDA, SQIVND (reference sequence). The V segment lost 7 bases and the J segment 4 bases; nucleotides outside the gene matches: 21. The CDR3 length is 19 residues.

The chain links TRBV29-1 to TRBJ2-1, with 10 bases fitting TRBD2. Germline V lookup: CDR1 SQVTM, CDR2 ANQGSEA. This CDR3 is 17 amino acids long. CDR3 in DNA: TGCCAGCAGTATCCCCCGGGACTAGCGCCTACCTACAATGAGCAGTTCTTC. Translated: CQQYPPGLAPTYNEQFF.

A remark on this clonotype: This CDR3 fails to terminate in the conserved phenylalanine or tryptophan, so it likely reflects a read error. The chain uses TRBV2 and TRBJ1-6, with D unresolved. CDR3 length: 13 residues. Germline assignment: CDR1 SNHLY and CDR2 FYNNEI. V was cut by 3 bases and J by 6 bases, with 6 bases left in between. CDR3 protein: CASSDERNSPLHS. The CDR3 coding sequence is TGTGCCAGCAGTGATGAACGTAATTCACCCCTCCACTCT.

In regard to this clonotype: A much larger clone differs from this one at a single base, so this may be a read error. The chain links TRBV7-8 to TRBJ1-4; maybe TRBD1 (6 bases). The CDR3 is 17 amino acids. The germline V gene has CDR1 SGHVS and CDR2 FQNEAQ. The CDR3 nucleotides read TGTGCCAGCAGCTCCACCGTTTTAGGGACAACTAATGAAGAACTGTTTTTT. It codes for CASSSTVLGTTNEELFF.

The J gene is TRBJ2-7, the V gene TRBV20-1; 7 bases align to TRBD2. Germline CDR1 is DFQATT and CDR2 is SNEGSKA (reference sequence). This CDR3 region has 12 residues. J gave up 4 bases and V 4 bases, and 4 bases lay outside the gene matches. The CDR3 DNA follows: TGCAGTGCTACGGGAGGTAGGTACGAGCAGTACTTC. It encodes CSATGGRYEQYF.